This T cell receptor (beta chain) was sequenced for a study of neurological immune-mediated disorders. This clonotype was recorded many times. Per germline, CDR1 ENHRY and CDR2 SYGVKD. CDR3 length: 17 residues. Losses at the gene ends were 0 bases for V and 4 bases for J; bases not matched to a gene: 9. MiXCR, applied by TCRdb to the 5' RACE reads, yields one record per CDR3 protein. The sample shows 75,000 to 90,000 distinct CDR3 sequences, under 13% of them seen only once. The chain is built from TRBV10-3 and TRBJ2-1; TRBD2 matches at 7 bases. Source material: PBMCs. This TCR derives from a man between 35 and 55 years old in good health. This CDR3 is CAISESVERDPYNEQFF. The CDR3 DNA is TGTGCCATCAGTGAGTCTGTGGAGCGGGACCCATACAATGAGCAGTTCTTC.